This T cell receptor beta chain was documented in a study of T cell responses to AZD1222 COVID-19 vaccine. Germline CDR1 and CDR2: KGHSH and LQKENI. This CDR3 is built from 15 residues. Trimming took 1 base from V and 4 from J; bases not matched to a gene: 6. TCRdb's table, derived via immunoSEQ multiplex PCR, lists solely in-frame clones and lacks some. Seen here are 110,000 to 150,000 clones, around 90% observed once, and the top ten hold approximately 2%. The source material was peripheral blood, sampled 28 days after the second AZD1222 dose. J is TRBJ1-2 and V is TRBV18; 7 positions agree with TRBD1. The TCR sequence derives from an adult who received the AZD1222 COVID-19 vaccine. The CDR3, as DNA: TGTGCCAGCTCACCACGGGACAGATCCACCTATGGCTACACCTTC. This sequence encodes CASSPRDRSTYGYTF.